This TCR beta chain emerged from a study of regulatory T cells in long-lasting Graves disease. Study in general: Prior antithyroid drug treatment in newly diagnosed Graves' patients lasted under 3 months.

The CDR3 is made up of 16 amino acids. The J segment lost 2 bases and the V segment lost 1 base, leaving 7 bases of the junction unmatched. Germline lookup yields CDR1 DFQATT and CDR2 SNEGSKA (reference sequence). Combining iRepertoire HTBI primers with Arm-PCR of CDR3 regions, the authors built TCR beta libraries. TCRdb itself ran the multiplex PCR reads through MiXCR, one entry per CDR3 protein. The table lists around 480,000 distinct CDR3 sequences, roughly 16% of them singletons, with 25% in the top ten. Time point denoted: newly diagnosed GD, antithyroid drugs for less than 3 months. PBMCs provided the RNA from which the TCR library was made. This clonotype was detected ten times or more. The same data also went into a second study, on T cells in Graves' hyperthyroidism and ophthalmopathy. Per that paper: A lack of ophthalmopathy progression within 18 months defined stable Graves' hyperthyroidism.

The rearrangement joins TRBV20-1 to TRBJ2-3, with TRBD2 matching 9 bases. Specimen: peripheral blood mononuclear cells (PBMCs), collected at new diagnosis, from a patient treated with antithyroid drugs. The clonotype originates from a woman aged 35 to 60 with Graves disease. The CDR3 DNA reads as TGCAGTGCTAGAGGGGCTAGCGGGGACCACACAGATACGCAGTATTTT. It encodes CSARGASGDHTDTQYF.